The clone carrying this T cell receptor (beta chain) appeared many times. This specimen belongs to a study of T cells in Graves' hyperthyroidism and ophthalmopathy. The source material, RNA transcripts, was used to amplify TCR beta CDR3 regions. TCR CDR3 regions were first amplified by RT-PCR with HTBI primers. TCRdb processed the multiplex PCR reads anew with MiXCR; each CDR3 protein has one entry. The sample lists approximately 400,000 distinct CDR3 sequences; 15% to 20% were seen once. Germline V gives CDR1 DFQATT, CDR2 SNEGSKA (reference sequence). The V segment lost 1 base and the J segment 5 bases; nucleotides outside the gene matches: 5. The CDR3 has 15 residues.

Material: blood. The chain uses TRBV20-1 and TRBJ2-7; 13 nucleotides agree with TRBD2. This TCR derives from a woman under 30 with Graves' hyperthyroidism. Here the CDR3 reads CSARAPTSGGNEQYF. CDR3 DNA sequence: TGCAGTGCTAGAGCTCCGACTAGCGGGGGGAACGAGCAGTACTTC.